This T cell receptor beta chain was observed in a study of shared clonotypes between healthy human individuals. General study results and limits: In this cohort, only blood was sampled, and tissue repertoires likely differ.

Notes on this clone: The antigen remains unidentified. The identical CDR3 is also encoded by other nucleotide sequences in the sample.

The protocol was immunoSEQ multiplex PCR, while the TCRdb copy is restricted to in-frame clones and leaves out a portion. The sample gives approximately 2.5 million clones, approximately 94% of which show up once; around 0.14% is in the top ten. The germline V gene encodes CDR1 WNHNN and CDR2 SYGVQD (reference sequence). V was clipped by 6 bases and J by 0 bases; unmatched bases: 1. The length of the CDR3 is 13 residues. The V and J genes are TRBV10-1 and TRBJ1-1, with 7 bases that match TRBD1. Sample: naive CD4+ T cells sorted from blood. Subset here: CD45RA+ positively selected. The clonotype originates from a young man in good health. The CDR3 bases are TGCGCCAGCAGACAGGGGCTGAACACTGAAGCTTTCTTT. Its protein product is CASRQGLNTEAFF.